This T cell receptor beta chain was found in a study of blood T cell repertoires in COVID-19 (dated by TCRdb to between 2020 and 2021). Context from the whole study: Collaborator samples came from the United States, Italy and Spain and covered acute and convalescent phases of COVID-19. Where available, HLA class I and class II types were obtained from metadata supplied by the sample provider rather than from assay-based typing. The dataset comprised deeply sampled blood TCRbeta repertoires from subjects exposed to, actively infected with, or recovered from COVID-19. The material from the prospective study consisted of cDNA or gDNA derived from T cells, B-cell-depleted T cells, or PBMCs. Sample metadata almost always included a de-identified subject ID, COVID-19 status, age in years and sex. The samples were drawn from two sources: the first 160 participants of the ongoing ImmuneRACE study, and fewer than 1,500 subjects contributed by 6 global collaborators. The repertoires were made available in a free public database intended to serve as a resource for research on the immune response to SARS-CoV-2.

One collaborating source in Seattle enrolled patients during active infection and followed them longitudinally through the course of disease. The collaborating institutions used their own protocols to collect whole blood in K2EDTA tubes. For TCRbeta analysis, collaborators shipped samples as frozen whole blood, isolated PBMCs, or DNA extracted from either of those sample types. What the research found in general, with its limitations: The quantity of clinical and demographic metadata differed by source and by participant and was supplied without curation.

TCRbeta CDR3 regions were amplified from genomic DNA by means of the immunoSEQ Assay, a bias-controlled multiplex PCR. The source study handled its data this way. Within the assay, amplification of reference gene primers was used to estimate how many nucleated cells each sample contained. To quantify the absolute abundance of each unique TCRbeta CDR3 rearrangement, sequence reads were collapsed and filtered. For each sample, productive Simpson clonality was calculated as the square root of Simpson's diversity index across productive rearrangements. TCRdb carries this immuneACCESS record with in-frame sequences only. Its versions omit some clonotypes, under half of them owing to an unresolved V gene in the studies checked, with the rest unexplained. The V and J calls and clone size come from that table; D and trimming were worked out from the DNA. This sample is represented by approximately 170,000 clones; 84% of them were singletons. The top ten hold 14% of the sample.

Note on this clone: Its antigen is not yet known. No per-base quality is available; no much larger clone lies one base away.

Input material: peripheral blood. The clonotype was recovered from an older woman with COVID-19, enrolled during active disease.

The DNA reads TGTGCCAGCAGTTTAGGTAGGGGTTATGGCTACACCTTC. Translated, this gives CASSLGRGYGYTF. This receptor chain uses TRBV12-3 or TRBV12-4 and TRBJ1-2; matching of 5 bases hints at TRBD1 as the D gene. The V end loses 1 base and the J end loses 5 bases, and a stretch of 8 bases separates them. The CDR3 numbers 13 residues from cysteine through phenylalanine. This entry keeps only the CDR3 DNA: 39 bases, framed from base 1.